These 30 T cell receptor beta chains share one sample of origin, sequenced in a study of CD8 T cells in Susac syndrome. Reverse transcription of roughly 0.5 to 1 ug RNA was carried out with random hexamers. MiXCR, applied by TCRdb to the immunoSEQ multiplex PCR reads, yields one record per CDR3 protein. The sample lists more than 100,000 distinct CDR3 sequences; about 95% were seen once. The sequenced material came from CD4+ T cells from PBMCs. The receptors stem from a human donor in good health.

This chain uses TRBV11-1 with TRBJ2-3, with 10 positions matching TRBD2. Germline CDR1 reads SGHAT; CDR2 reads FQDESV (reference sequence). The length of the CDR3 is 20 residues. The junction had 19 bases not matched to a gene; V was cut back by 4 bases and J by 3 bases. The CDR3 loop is CASSSDLGLAASGSTDTQYF. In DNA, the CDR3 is TGTGCCAGCAGCTCAGACCTGGGACTGGCGGCTAGCGGGAGTACAGATACGCAGTATTTT.

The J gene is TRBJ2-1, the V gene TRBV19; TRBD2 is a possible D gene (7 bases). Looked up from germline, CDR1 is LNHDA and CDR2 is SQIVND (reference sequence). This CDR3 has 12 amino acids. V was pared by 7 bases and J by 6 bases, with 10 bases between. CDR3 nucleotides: TGTGCCAGTACGGGGGGCTTCAATGAGCAGTTCTTC. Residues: CASTGGFNEQFF.

The CDR3 region is CAISEPGRDRGHEQYF. The CDR3 region has the DNA TGTGCCATCAGTGAGCCCGGCCGGGACAGGGGCCACGAGCAGTACTTC. The chain has TRBV10-3 and TRBJ2-7, with TRBD1 identical over 10 bases. Losses at the gene ends were 2 bases for V and 5 bases for J; bases not matched to a gene: 9. CDR3 length: 16 amino acids. CDR1 ENHRY and CDR2 SYGVKD come from the germline V gene.

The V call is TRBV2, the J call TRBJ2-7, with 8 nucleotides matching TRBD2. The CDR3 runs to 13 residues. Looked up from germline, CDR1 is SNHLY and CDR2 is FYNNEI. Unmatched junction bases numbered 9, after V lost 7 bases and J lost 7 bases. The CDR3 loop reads CASTRYGREEQYF. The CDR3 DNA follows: TGTGCCAGCACTCGGTACGGGAGGGAGGAGCAGTACTTC.

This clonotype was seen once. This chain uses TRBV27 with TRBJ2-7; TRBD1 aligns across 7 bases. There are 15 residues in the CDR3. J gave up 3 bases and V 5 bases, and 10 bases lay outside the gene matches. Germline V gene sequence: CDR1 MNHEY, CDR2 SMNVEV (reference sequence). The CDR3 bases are TGTGCCAGCAGTAACCGACAGGGTAATTTCTACGAGCAGTACTTC. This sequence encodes CASSNRQGNFYEQYF.

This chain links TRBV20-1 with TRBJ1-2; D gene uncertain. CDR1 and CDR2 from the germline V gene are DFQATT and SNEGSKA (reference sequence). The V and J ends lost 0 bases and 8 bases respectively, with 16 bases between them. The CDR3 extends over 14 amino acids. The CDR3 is CSARDTLTPAGYTF. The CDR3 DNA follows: TGCAGTGCTAGAGATACCCTGACTCCAGCAGGCTACACCTTC.

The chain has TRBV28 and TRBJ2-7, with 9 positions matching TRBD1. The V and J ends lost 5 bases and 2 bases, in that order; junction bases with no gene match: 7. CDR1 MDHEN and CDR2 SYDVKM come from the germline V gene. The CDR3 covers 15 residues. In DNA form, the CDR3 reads TGTGCCAGCAGTCCCCAGCGGACAGGGGCCTACGAGCAGTACTTC. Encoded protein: CASSPQRTGAYEQYF.

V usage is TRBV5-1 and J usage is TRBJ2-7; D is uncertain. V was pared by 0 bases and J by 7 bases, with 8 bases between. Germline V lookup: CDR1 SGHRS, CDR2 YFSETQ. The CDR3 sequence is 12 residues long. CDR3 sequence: CASSLGGKEQYF. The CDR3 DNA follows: TGCGCCAGCAGCTTGGGCGGAAAGGAGCAGTACTTC. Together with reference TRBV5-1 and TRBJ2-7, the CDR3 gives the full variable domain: KAGVTQTPRYLIKTRGQQVTLSCSPISGHRSVSWYQQTPGQGLQFLFEYFSETQRNKGNFPGRFSGRQFSNSRSEMNVSTLELGDSALYLCASSLGGKEQYFGPGTRLTVT.

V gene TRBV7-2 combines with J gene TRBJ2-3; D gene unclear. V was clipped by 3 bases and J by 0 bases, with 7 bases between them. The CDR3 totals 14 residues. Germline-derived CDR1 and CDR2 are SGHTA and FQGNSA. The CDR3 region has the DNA TGTGCCAGCAGCTTCTTTCCTAGCACAGATACGCAGTATTTT. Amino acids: CASSFFPSTDTQYF.

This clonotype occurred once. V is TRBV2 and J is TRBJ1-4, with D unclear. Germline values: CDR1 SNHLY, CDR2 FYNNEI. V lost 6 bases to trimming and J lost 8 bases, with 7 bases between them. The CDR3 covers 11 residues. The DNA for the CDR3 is TGTGCCAGCAGGGAGGAAGAAAAACTGTTTTTT. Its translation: CASREEEKLFF.

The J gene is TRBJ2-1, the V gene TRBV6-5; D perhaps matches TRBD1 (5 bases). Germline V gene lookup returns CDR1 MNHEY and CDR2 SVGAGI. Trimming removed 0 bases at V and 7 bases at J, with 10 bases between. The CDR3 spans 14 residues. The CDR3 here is CASSYSPGQNEQFF. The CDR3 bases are TGTGCCAGCAGTTACTCTCCAGGGCAGAATGAGCAGTTCTTC.

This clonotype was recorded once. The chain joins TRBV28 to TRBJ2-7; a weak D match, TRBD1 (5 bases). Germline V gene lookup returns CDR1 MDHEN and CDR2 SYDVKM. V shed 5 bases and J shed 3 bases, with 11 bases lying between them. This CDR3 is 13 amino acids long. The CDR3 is CASSAGFFYEQYF. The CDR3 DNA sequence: TGTGCCAGCAGTGCAGGGTTTTTCTACGAGCAGTACTTC.

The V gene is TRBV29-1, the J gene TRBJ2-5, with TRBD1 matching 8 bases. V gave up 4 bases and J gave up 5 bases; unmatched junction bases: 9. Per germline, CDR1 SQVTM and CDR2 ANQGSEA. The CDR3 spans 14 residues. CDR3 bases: TGCAGCGTTGGAGACAGGGGTGACCGGGAGACCCAGTACTTC. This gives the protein CSVGDRGDRETQYF.

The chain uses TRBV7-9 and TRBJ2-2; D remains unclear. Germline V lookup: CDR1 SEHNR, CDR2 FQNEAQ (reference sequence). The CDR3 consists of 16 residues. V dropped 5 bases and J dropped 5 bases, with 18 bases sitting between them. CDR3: CASSLGRNSGTGELFF. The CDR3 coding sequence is TGTGCCAGCAGCCTGGGAAGGAACTCCGGGACCGGGGAGCTGTTTTTT.

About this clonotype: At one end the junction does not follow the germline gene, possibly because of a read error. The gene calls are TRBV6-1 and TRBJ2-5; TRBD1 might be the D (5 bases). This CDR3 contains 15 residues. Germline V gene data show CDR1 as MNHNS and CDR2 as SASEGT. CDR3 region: CASIEWQGIHLTQYF. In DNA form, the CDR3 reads TGTGCCAGCATTGAATGGCAGGGTATACACTTGACCCAGTACTTC.

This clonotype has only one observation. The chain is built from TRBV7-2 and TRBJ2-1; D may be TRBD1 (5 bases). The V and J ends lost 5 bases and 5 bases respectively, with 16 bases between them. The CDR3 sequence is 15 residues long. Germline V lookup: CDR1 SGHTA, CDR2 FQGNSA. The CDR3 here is CASSRRVRGNNEQFF. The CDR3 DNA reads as TGTGCCAGCAGCCGGCGAGTTAGGGGTAACAATGAGCAGTTCTTC.

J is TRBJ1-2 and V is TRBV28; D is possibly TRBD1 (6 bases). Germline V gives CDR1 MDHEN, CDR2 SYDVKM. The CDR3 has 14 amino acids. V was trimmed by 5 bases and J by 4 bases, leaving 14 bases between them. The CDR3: CASSASPGAYGYTF. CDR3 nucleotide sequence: TGTGCCAGCAGTGCCTCCCCAGGGGCCTATGGCTACACCTTC.

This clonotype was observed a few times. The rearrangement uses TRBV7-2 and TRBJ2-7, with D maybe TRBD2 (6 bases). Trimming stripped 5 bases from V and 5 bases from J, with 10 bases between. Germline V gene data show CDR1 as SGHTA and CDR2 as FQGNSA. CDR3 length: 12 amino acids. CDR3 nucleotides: TGTGCCAGCAGCGGAGGGAGCCACGAGCAGTACTTC. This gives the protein CASSGGSHEQYF.

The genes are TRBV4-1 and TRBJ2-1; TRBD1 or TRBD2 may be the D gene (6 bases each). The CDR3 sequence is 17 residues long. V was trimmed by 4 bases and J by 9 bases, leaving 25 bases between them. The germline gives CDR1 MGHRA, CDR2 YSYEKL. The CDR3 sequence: CASSPRGHGLEGSEQFF. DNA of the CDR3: TGCGCCAGCAGCCCACGGGGACACGGGTTGGAGGGAAGTGAGCAGTTCTTC.

CDR3 loop: CASSTRVQTSLEQYF. The CDR3, as DNA: TGTGCCAGCAGCACCCGGGTCCAAACTAGCCTCGAGCAGTACTTC. The V gene is TRBV12-3 or TRBV12-4, the J gene TRBJ2-7; possibly TRBD2 for D (6 bases). The V gene lost 6 bases and the J gene lost 6 bases, with 21 bases spanning the gap. The CDR3 spans 15 residues.

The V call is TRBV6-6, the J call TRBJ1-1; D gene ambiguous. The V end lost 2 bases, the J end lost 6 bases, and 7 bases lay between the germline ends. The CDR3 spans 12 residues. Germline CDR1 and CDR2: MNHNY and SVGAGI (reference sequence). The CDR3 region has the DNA TGTGCCAGCAGTTACAGTTTCCCTGAAGCTTTCTTT. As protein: CASSYSFPEAFF.

CDR3: CASSFAPGQNYGYTF. Here the CDR3 DNA reads TGCGCCAGCAGCTTTGCGCCGGGCCAGAACTATGGCTACACCTTC. The chain uses TRBV5-1 and TRBJ1-2; D unresolved. Germline assignment: CDR1 SGHRS and CDR2 YFSETQ. V was shortened by 2 bases and J by 2 bases, with 13 bases between the two germline ends. The CDR3 covers 15 residues.

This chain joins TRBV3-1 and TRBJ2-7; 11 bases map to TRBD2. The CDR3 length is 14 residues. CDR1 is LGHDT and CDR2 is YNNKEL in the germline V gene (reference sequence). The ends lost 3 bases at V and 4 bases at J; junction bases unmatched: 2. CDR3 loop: CASSQLAGGYEQYF. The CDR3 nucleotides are TGTGCCAGCAGCCAGCTAGCGGGAGGTTACGAGCAGTACTTC.

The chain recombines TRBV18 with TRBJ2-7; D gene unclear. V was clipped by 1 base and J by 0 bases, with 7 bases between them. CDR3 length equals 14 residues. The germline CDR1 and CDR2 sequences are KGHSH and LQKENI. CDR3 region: CASSPQTLSYEQYF. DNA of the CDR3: TGTGCCAGCTCACCACAGACCCTCTCCTACGAGCAGTACTTC. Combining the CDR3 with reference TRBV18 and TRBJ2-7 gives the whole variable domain NAGVMQNPRHLVRRRGQEARLRCSPMKGHSHVYWYRQLPEEGLKFMVYLQKENIIDESGMPKERFSAEFPKEGPSILRIQQVVRGDSAAYFCASSPQTLSYEQYFGPGTRLTVT.

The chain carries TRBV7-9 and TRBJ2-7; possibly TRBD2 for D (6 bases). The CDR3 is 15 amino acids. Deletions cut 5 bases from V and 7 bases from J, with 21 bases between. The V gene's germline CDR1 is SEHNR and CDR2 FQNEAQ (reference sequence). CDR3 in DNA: TGTGCCAGCAGCCTGTGGAGCGGGTCGGAAGGGGAGCAGTACTTC. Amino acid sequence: CASSLWSGSEGEQYF.

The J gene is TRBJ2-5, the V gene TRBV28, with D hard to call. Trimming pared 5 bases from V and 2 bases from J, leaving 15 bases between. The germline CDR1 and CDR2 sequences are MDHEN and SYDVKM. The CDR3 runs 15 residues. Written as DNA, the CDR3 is TGTGCCAGCAGTCTGATCAGGACCGGACAAGAGACCCAGTACTTC. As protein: CASSLIRTGQETQYF.

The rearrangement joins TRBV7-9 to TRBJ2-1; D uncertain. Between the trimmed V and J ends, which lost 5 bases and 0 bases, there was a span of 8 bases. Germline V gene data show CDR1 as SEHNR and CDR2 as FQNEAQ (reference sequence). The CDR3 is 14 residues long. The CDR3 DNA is TGTGCCAGCAGCGCTCCCACCTCCTACAATGAGCAGTTCTTC. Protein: CASSAPTSYNEQFF.

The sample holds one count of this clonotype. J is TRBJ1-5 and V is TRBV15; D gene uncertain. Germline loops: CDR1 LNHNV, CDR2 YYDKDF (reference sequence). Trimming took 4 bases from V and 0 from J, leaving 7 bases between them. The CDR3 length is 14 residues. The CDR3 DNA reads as TGTGCCACCAGCATAGGTGGTAGCAATCAGCCCCAGCATTTT. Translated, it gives CATSIGGSNQPQHF. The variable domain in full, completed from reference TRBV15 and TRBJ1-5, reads DAMVIQNPRYQVTQFGKPVTLSCSQTLNHNVMYWYQQKSSQAPKLLFHYYDKDFNNEADTPDNFQSRRPNTSFCFLDIRSPGLGDTAMYLCATSIGGSNQPQHFGDGTRLSIL.

The CDR3 here is CSAPGLAGVRAEQYF. The CDR3 DNA reads TGCAGTGCTCCTGGACTAGCGGGAGTGCGGGCCGAGCAGTACTTC. This chain uses TRBV20-1 with TRBJ2-7; TRBD2 matches 13 bases. Germline V lookup: CDR1 DFQATT, CDR2 SNEGSKA (reference sequence). Trimming removed 5 bases from V and 6 bases from J; junction bases left unmatched: 10. The CDR3 extends over 15 amino acids.

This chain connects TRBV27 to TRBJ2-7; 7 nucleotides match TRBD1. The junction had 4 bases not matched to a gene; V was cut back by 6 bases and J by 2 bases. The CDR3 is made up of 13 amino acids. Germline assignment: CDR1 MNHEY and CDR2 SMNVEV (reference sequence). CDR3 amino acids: CASRLQGAYEQYF. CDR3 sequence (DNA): TGTGCCAGCAGGCTGCAGGGGGCCTACGAGCAGTACTTC.